This entry concerns a single TCR beta chain. This may come from a read error, since a much larger clone is one base off. Measured with immunoSEQ multiplex PCR; TCRdb has only the in-frame clones, and not every one. Of over a million clones listed, 75% to 85% are singletons. These data originate in a study of shared clonotypes between healthy human individuals. Material for sequencing was memory CD4+ T cells from PBMCs. Subset here: CD45RA-negative fraction. The TCR originated in a man aged 18 to 35 in good health. Some clones in this sample may be carry-over from other donors' samples.

CDR3 loop: CASSLAGFGYTF. CDR3 nucleotides: TGTGCCAGCAGCTTGGCAGGGTTTGGCTACACCTTC. The chain has TRBV5-6 and TRBJ1-2, with a possible D match to TRBD1 (5 bases). Per germline, CDR1 SGHDT and CDR2 YYEEEE. Deletions cut 0 bases from V and 7 bases from J, with 7 bases between. CDR3 size: 12 residues.